These 2 T cell receptor beta chains came from one sample sequenced in a study of breast tumors, draining lymph nodes, adjacent tissues. Breast cancer patients provided tissue from their axillary draining lymph nodes. Via MiXCR, TCRdb re-called the multiplex PCR reads, giving one row per CDR3 protein. The sample holds roughly 80,000 distinct CDR3 sequences, approximately 19% seen once. Source material: axillary lymph node tissue. The receptors here all came from a female donor with breast cancer. Some clones in this sample may be carry-over from other donors' samples.

This clonotype was observed at least ten times. The chain links TRBV20-1 to TRBJ2-3; the match to TRBD2 covers 16 bases. J lost 6 bases, V lost 5 bases, and 5 bases had no gene match. CDR1 and CDR2 from the germline V gene are DFQATT and SNEGSKA (reference sequence). The CDR3 loop spans 15 amino acids. The CDR3 DNA reads as TGCAGTGCTCTGGGACTAGCGGGAGGGCCGGATACGCAGTATTTT. It specifies CSALGLAGGPDTQYF.

This clonotype was picked up one time. It may be a read error: a sequence one base away is much more abundant. The CDR3 region has the DNA TGTGCCAGTAGCCTCCTAGCGGGAATGGATACGCAGCATTTT. It specifies CASSLLAGMDTQHF. The chain employs TRBV19 and TRBJ2-3; no reliable D call. The DNA matches TRBJ1-5 better at its end, which makes the J call doubtful. Germline V lookup: CDR1 LNHDA, CDR2 SQIVND (reference sequence). CDR3 size: 14 residues.